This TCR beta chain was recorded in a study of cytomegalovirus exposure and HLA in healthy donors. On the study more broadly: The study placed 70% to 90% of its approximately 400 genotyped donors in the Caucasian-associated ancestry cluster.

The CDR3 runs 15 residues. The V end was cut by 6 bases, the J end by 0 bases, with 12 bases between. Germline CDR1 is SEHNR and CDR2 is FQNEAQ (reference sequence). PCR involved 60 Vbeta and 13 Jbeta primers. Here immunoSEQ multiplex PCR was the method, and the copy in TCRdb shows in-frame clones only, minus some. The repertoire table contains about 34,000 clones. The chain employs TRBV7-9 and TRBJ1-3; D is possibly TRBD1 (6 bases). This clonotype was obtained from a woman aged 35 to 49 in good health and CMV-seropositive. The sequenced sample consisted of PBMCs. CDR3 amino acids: CASRGQSSSGNTIYF. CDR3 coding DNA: TGTGCCAGCAGAGGACAGTCAAGCTCTGGAAACACCATATATTTT.